This T cell receptor (beta chain) was recovered during a study of glioma-infiltrating T cells after dendritic cell vaccination. Amplification used 60 V beta primers and 13 J beta primers. Profiling relied on immunoSEQ multiplex PCR, and the TCRdb table lists in-frame clones only, not all of them. The sample has tens of thousands of clones, roughly 80% seen once. V was clipped by 5 bases and J by 5 bases; unmatched bases: 9. The CDR3 is made up of 16 amino acids. CDR1 LNHDA and CDR2 SQIVND come from the germline V gene (reference sequence). The sequenced sample was blood, obtained before dendritic cell vaccination. The chain joins TRBV19 to TRBJ2-2, with 9 bases fitting TRBD1. This clonotype originated in a human donor with glioblastoma. DNA of the CDR3: TGTGCCAGTAGTCCAGCACAGGGGGCTAGGACCGGGGAGCTGTTTTTT. Its translation is CASSPAQGARTGELFF.